This paragraph covers one T cell receptor (beta chain) sequence. This sample is part of a study of OX40 agonist ivuxolimab in advanced cancers. This table comes from immunoSEQ multiplex PCR, and its TCRdb copy is limited to in-frame clones, with some not included. This sample has over 100,000 clones, with approximately 92% found just once. The V gene lost 2 bases and the J gene lost 2 bases, with 7 bases spanning the gap. Germline V gene lookup returns CDR1 MGHRA and CDR2 YSYEKL. The CDR3 totals 14 residues. The J gene is TRBJ1-3, the V gene TRBV4-1; D not resolved. The starting material was CD4+ or CD8+ T cells sorted from blood, obtained in a trial of the OX40 agonist ivuxolimab. The sequence was collected from an adult with an advanced solid tumor such as melanoma, head and neck, liver or kidney cancer. The CDR3 is CASSQSSTGNTIYF. The CDR3, as DNA: TGCGCCAGCAGCCAATCCAGTACTGGAAACACCATATATTTT.